The 21 T cell receptor beta chains listed next were all sequenced from one sample in a study of cytomegalovirus exposure and HLA in healthy donors. The PCR contained 60 Vbeta and 13 Jbeta primers. Sequencing was performed with immunoSEQ multiplex PCR; in TCRdb, only in-frame clones are kept and a portion is missing. The sample lists under 150,000 clones, roughly 77% seen once, with 3.1% in the top ten. The sample comprised PBMCs. The receptors stem from a female donor in good health and CMV-seronegative.

The gene calls are TRBV28 and TRBJ2-1; D is perhaps TRBD2 (5 bases). V was pared by 3 bases and J by 1 base, with 10 bases between. Germline values: CDR1 MDHEN, CDR2 SYDVKM. This CDR3 spans 15 amino acids. CDR3 protein: CASSFRTSSYNEQFF. CDR3 DNA sequence: TGTGCCAGCAGTTTCAGGACTTCTTCCTACAATGAGCAGTTCTTC. Full variable domain (missing parts from reference TRBV28 and TRBJ2-1): DVKVTQSSRYLVKRTGEKVFLECVQDMDHENMFWYRQDPGLGLRLIYFSYDVKMKEKGDIPEGYSVSREKKERFSLILESASTNQTSMYLCASSFRTSSYNEQFFGPGTRLTVL.

This rearrangement joins TRBV11-3 to TRBJ2-3; 11 bases map to TRBD2. Germline assignment: CDR1 SGHNT and CDR2 YENEEA. The V and J ends lost 7 bases and 4 bases, in that order; junction bases with no gene match: 7. The CDR3 covers 15 residues. CDR3 sequence reads: CASTLLSGRADTQYF. Here the CDR3 DNA reads TGTGCCAGCACCCTCCTTAGCGGGAGGGCAGATACGCAGTATTTT. The whole variable domain, remainder taken from reference TRBV11-3 and TRBJ2-3, is EAGVVQSPRYKIIEKKQPVAFWCNPISGHNTLYWYLQNLGQGPELLIRYENEEAVDDSQLPKDRFSAERLKGVDSTLKIQPAELGDSAVYLCASTLLSGRADTQYFGPGTRLTVL.

This clone was seen a handful of times. J is TRBJ2-5 and V is TRBV7-2; 15 nucleotides match TRBD2. Germline V lookup: CDR1 SGHTA, CDR2 FQGNSA. The junction had 2 bases not matched to a gene; V was cut back by 1 base and J by 2 bases. This CDR3 contains 17 residues. CDR3 DNA: TGTGCCAGCAGCTTAGGGGGGACTAGCGGGAGGCAAGAGACCCAGTACTTC. It encodes CASSLGGTSGRQETQYF.

The chain joins TRBV7-2 to TRBJ2-4; 12 nucleotides line up with TRBD2. CDR1 and CDR2 from the germline V gene are SGHTA and FQGNSA. Trimming at V came to 5 bases and at J to 11 bases, leaving 4 bases not matched to a gene. CDR3 length: 13 residues. The CDR3 sequence: CASSPLAGGVQYF. The CDR3 region has the DNA TGTGCCAGCAGCCCTCTAGCGGGAGGGGTTCAGTACTTC. Using reference TRBV7-2 and TRBJ2-4 for the parts outside the CDR3, the full variable domain is GAGVSQSPSNKVTEKGKDVELRCDPISGHTALYWYRQSLGQGLEFLIYFQGNSAPDKSGLPSDRFSAERTGGSVSTLTIQRTQQEDSAVYLCASSPLAGGVQYFGAGTRLSVL.

The J gene is TRBJ1-3, the V gene TRBV6-1, with unresolved D. This CDR3 is 14 amino acids long. CDR1 is MNHNS and CDR2 is SASEGT in the germline V gene. Deletions cut 2 bases from V and 4 bases from J, with 9 bases between. CDR3 DNA: TGTGCCAGCAGTGAAAACGTCGGGGGAAACACCATATATTTT. Translated, it gives CASSENVGGNTIYF.

This clone occurred a few times. The chain is built from TRBV11-3 and TRBJ2-6; possibly TRBD1 for D (6 bases). This CDR3 is built from 15 residues. The ends were cut back, 4 bases at V and 2 bases at J, with 9 bases in the middle. The germline V gene has CDR1 SGHNT and CDR2 YENEEA. CDR3 residues: CASSSGQTGANVLTF. CDR3 in DNA: TGTGCCAGCAGCTCCGGACAGACTGGGGCCAACGTCCTGACTTTC.

The chain carries TRBV5-4 and TRBJ2-7; D uncertain. The CDR3 extends over 12 amino acids. Germline V lookup: CDR1 SGHNT, CDR2 YYREEE (reference sequence). The V and J ends lost 0 bases and 6 bases respectively, with 7 bases between them. CDR3 sequence: CASSLDSGEQYF. CDR3 DNA sequence: TGTGCCAGCAGCTTGGACTCCGGCGAGCAGTACTTC.

V and J are TRBV5-1 and TRBJ2-5; 8 bases fit TRBD2. V shed 0 bases, J shed 4 bases, and the junction held 5 bases outside the gene matches. The CDR3 runs to 15 residues. Germline V gene sequence: CDR1 SGHRS, CDR2 YFSETQ. Here the CDR3 DNA reads TGCGCCAGCAGCTTGGATACTAGCGGCGGAGAGACCCAGTACTTC. This sequence encodes CASSLDTSGGETQYF.

This clone has only one observation. The rearrangement links TRBV7-8 to TRBJ1-2, with D tentatively TRBD1 (5 bases). Trimming took off 0 bases at V and 2 bases at J, with 10 bases between the two ends. This CDR3 region has 15 residues. Germline-derived CDR1 and CDR2 are SGHVS and FQNEAQ. The chain's CDR3 is CASSLAAGMNYGYTF. The DNA for the CDR3 is TGTGCCAGCAGCTTAGCTGCAGGGATGAACTATGGCTACACCTTC.

V usage is TRBV5-1 and J usage is TRBJ1-2, with 12 bases aligning to TRBD1. In germline, CDR1 is SGHRS, CDR2 YFSETQ. The CDR3 loop spans 15 amino acids. J was trimmed by 6 bases and V by 4 bases; bases with no gene match: 7. The DNA for the CDR3 is TGCGCCAGCAGCCTCCGGGACAGGGGGCGCGATGGCTACACCTTC. As protein: CASSLRDRGRDGYTF. Complete variable domain (other parts from reference TRBV5-1 and TRBJ1-2): KAGVTQTPRYLIKTRGQQVTLSCSPISGHRSVSWYQQTPGQGLQFLFEYFSETQRNKGNFPGRFSGRQFSNSRSEMNVSTLELGDSALYLCASSLRDRGRDGYTFGSGTRLTVV.

This clone was counted a single time. The rearrangement joins TRBV5-1 to TRBJ2-7, with TRBD1 identical over 9 bases. The germline V gene has CDR1 SGHRS and CDR2 YFSETQ. With 3 bases clipped from V and 0 bases from J, the junction kept 7 bases outside the gene matches. The CDR3 contains 16 residues. In DNA, the CDR3 is TGCGCCAGCAGCTGGACGACAGGGGGAGGCTCCTACGAGCAGTACTTC. Its translation: CASSWTTGGGSYEQYF.

The V gene is TRBV30, the J gene TRBJ2-7, with 7 nucleotides matching TRBD2. Germline trimming cut 5 bases from V and 3 bases from J; bases unmatched to any gene: 7. The germline gives CDR1 GTSNPN, CDR2 SVGIG (reference sequence). The CDR3 contains 13 residues. The CDR3 protein is CAWGRGIGYEQYF. The CDR3, as DNA: TGTGCCTGGGGGAGGGGCATCGGCTACGAGCAGTACTTC.

The genes are TRBV6-6 and TRBJ2-7, with TRBD1 matching over 12 bases. This CDR3 contains 16 residues. Germline trimming cut 0 bases from V and 7 bases from J; bases unmatched to any gene: 7. The V gene's germline CDR1 is MNHNY and CDR2 SVGAGI (reference sequence). The CDR3, as DNA: TGTGCCAGCAGTTACTCCCCGGGACAGGGGGCGGGAGAGCAGTACTTC. Amino acid sequence: CASSYSPGQGAGEQYF.

This clone appeared many times. This chain connects TRBV11-3 to TRBJ1-1; maybe TRBD1 (5 bases). Trimming took 2 bases from V and 11 from J, leaving 9 bases between them. Germline V gives CDR1 SGHNT, CDR2 YENEEA. This CDR3 has 11 residues. CDR3 in amino acids: CASSLQGFAFF. DNA for the CDR3: TGTGCCAGCAGCTTACAGGGATTCGCTTTCTTT.

The chain couples TRBV29-1 to TRBJ2-2; tentatively, D is TRBD2 (6 bases). V lost 3 bases and J 2 bases, leaving 10 bases between the germline ends. CDR1 is SQVTM, CDR2 ANQGSEA, per germline. CDR3 length: 14 amino acids. The CDR3, as DNA: TGCAGCGTTGATTTGGGGGGAAACACCGGGGAGCTGTTTTTT. Protein: CSVDLGGNTGELFF.

V and J are TRBV18 and TRBJ2-3; maybe TRBD2 (5 bases). Germline V gene lookup returns CDR1 KGHSH and CDR2 LQKENI. The CDR3 contains 16 residues. Trimming took 6 bases from V and 0 from J, leaving 16 bases between them. The CDR3 spells CASSPVGSWSTDTQYF. The CDR3 DNA is TGTGCCAGCTCCCCCGTGGGGAGTTGGAGCACAGATACGCAGTATTTT.

V is TRBV10-2 and J is TRBJ2-3, with 13 bases lining up with TRBD2. Germline CDR1 reads WSHSY; CDR2 reads SAAADI. V trimming: 3 bases; J trimming: 2 bases; junction bases outside the gene matches: 5. The CDR3 consists of 17 residues. CDR3 amino acids: CASSDPGLAGITDTQYF. Here the CDR3 DNA reads TGCGCCAGCAGTGATCCGGGACTAGCGGGGATCACAGATACGCAGTATTTT.

The chain couples TRBV5-3 to TRBJ1-5; no reliable D call. TRBV5-3 is an open reading frame whose function is uncertain. The V gene lost 2 bases and the J gene lost 14 bases, with 8 bases spanning the gap. This CDR3 has 10 amino acids. Here the CDR3 reads CARSFNREHF. The CDR3 DNA reads TGTGCCAGAAGCTTTAACCGGGAGCATTTT.

The rearrangement joins TRBV5-6 to TRBJ2-7; 8 positions match TRBD2. J was trimmed by 3 bases and V by 4 bases; bases with no gene match: 9. This CDR3 region has 15 residues. Germline V gene sequence: CDR1 SGHDT, CDR2 YYEEEE. In DNA, the CDR3 is TGTGCCAGCAGCGCTCCCCGGGAGGGGAACTACGAGCAGTACTTC. Amino acids: CASSAPREGNYEQYF.

V and J are TRBV30 and TRBJ1-4; D is unclear. CDR3 length equals 15 residues. The V gene lost 1 base and the J gene lost 0 bases, with 9 bases spanning the gap. Germline CDR1 GTSNPN, CDR2 SVGIG (reference sequence). The CDR3 loop is CAWSEGVSTNEKLFF. Written as DNA, the CDR3 is TGTGCCTGGAGTGAAGGAGTATCAACTAATGAAAAACTGTTTTTT.

This clone was seen once. This chain joins TRBV29-1 and TRBJ2-7; D perhaps matches TRBD2 (6 bases). V lost 7 bases to trimming and J lost 6 bases, with 19 bases between them. Germline assignment: CDR1 SQVTM and CDR2 ANQGSEA. The CDR3 is 13 residues long. The CDR3 nucleotides read TGCAGCGCCCGGGACTGGTTGGGCCCCGAGCAGTACTTC. Amino acids: CSARDWLGPEQYF.